The rows below give T cell receptor beta chains drawn from one sample of a study of radiation and T cells in renal cell carcinoma. TCRdb's table, derived via immunoSEQ multiplex PCR, lists solely in-frame clones and lacks some. The sample consists of some 64,000 clones, about 80% of them appearing once. Sequenced here: blood, sampled from a patient whose treatment included radiotherapy and nephrectomy. The receptors come from a man between 60 and 75 years old with renal cell carcinoma. The conserved cysteine and the conserved F or W are not part of the CDR3 here. A D gene is named only where the DNA matches it firmly.

>TRBJ2-3|TRBV10-1|NA
ASSDRQGGTDTQY
>TRBJ2-3|TRBV7-8|NA
ASSLQVGDTQY
>TRBJ1-5|TRBV5-1|NA
ASSMGLDQPQH
>TRBJ1-4|TRBV7-2|NA
ASSLGSATNEKLF
>TRBJ2-4|TRBV7-2|TRBD2
ASSPMLGGEAY
>TRBJ2-1|TRBV7-7|NA
ASSLRLASYNEQF
>TRBJ2-3|TRBV7-8|NA
ASSLVRTKPTDTQY
>TRBJ1-6|TRBV7-6|NA
ASSLGTGSTSPLH
>TRBJ1-6|TRBV6-1|NA
ASSEALGLYNSPLH
>TRBJ1-1|TRBV7-2|NA
ASSLIQGVGTEAF
>TRBJ1-1|TRBV5-1|NA
ASSAGAGNTEAF
>TRBJ2-1|TRBV14|NA
ASSQDRRAF
>TRBJ2-7|TRBV7-6|NA
ASSLRLDSDYEQY
>TRBJ2-3|TRBV9|TRBD2
ASSVHSGRGSTDTQY
>TRBJ1-1|TRBV5-1|NA
ASSLADRTEAF
>TRBJ2-1|TRBV29-1|TRBD2
SVALAGADEQF
>NA|TRBV4-2|NA
ASSQEPAVTEQY
>TRBJ2-1|TRBV11-2|TRBD2
ASSLVRGGFNEQF
>TRBJ2-7|TRBV6-5|NA
ASSYGRAYEQY
>TRBJ1-5|TRBV4-2|NA
ASSLDRPSNQPQH
>TRBJ2-5|TRBV2|TRBD1
ASRQGWRAETQY
>TRBJ1-3|TRBV5-4|NA
ASSSPGNSGNTIY
>TRBJ1-2|TRBV19|NA
ASTPGQPRGYT
>TRBJ1-2|TRBV19|NA
ASSQAGVAYGYT
>TRBJ1-2|TRBV27|NA
ASSLYLNGYT
>TRBJ1-2|TRBV28|NA
ASRTQGNYGYT
>TRBJ2-6|TRBV10-3|TRBD1
AISEETGGGGANVLT
>TRBJ1-3|TRBV4-3|NA
ASSHRTEGRSGNTIY
>TRBJ2-1|TRBV10-3|TRBD1
ATTQDRDYNEQF
>TRBJ1-6|TRBV6-6|TRBD1
AIKDRDRESSPLH
>TRBJ1-1|TRBV7-2|NA
ASSFDSARPTEAF
>TRBJ2-4|TRBV30|NA
AWRATSAAKNIQY
>TRBJ1-2|TRBV7-6|TRBD1
ASSKEQGAQDGYT
>TRBJ2-2|TRBV4-3|NA
ASSLQVAGTGELF
>TRBJ1-2|TRBV7-9|TRBD1
ASHPPPTGGASGYT
>TRBJ2-1|TRBV5-6|NA
ASSSRSGNEQF
>TRBJ1-4|TRBV6-5|NA
ASSRARVGEKLF
>TRBJ2-2|TRBV29-1|NA
SVVSGITTNTGELF
>TRBJ1-5|TRBV28|NA
ASSLWIGNSNQPQH
>TRBJ1-1|TRBV6-6|NA
ASSIPGTEAF
>TRBJ1-6|TRBV7-2|NA
ASSSIMEAYNSPLH
>TRBJ1-4|TRBV11-3|NA
ASSFRATATNEKLF
>TRBJ2-2|TRBV11-3|TRBD2
ASSLDGRAAGELF
>TRBJ1-2|TRBV6-1|NA
ASSPRTEANT
>TRBJ1-2|TRBV10-3|NA
AISEGTPYGYT